This is a list of T cell receptor beta chains from one sample in a study of technical replicates of blood from several donors. TCRdb's copy holds only in-frame clones and misses some; the assay was immunoSEQ multiplex PCR. Here the sample spans fewer than 100,000 clones, about nine tenths being singletons. Sequencing used T cells isolated from PBMCs. These TCRs come from a human donor in good health. Both conserved end residues are part of each CDR3. D genes are given only for firm matches. Expanded clones get a size class; other rows say once, few or many, or leave the size out.

v_gene	abundance	j_gene	d_gene	CDR3aa	CDR3nt
TRBV25-1	-	TRBJ2-2	TRBD2	CASSDPRQGGSGELFF	TGTGCCAGCAGTGACCCCCGGCAGGGAGGGTCCGGGGAGCTGTTTTTT
TRBV4-1	once	TRBJ2-7	-	CASSQVQGSYEQYF	TGCGCCAGCAGCCAAGTGCAGGGTTCCTACGAGCAGTACTTC
TRBV10-1	-	TRBJ2-7	TRBD1	CASSPQGLHYEQYF	TGCGCCAGCAGTCCACAGGGGCTCCACTACGAGCAGTACTTC
TRBV5-4	-	TRBJ2-7	TRBD1	CASRRTGGYEQYF	TGTGCCAGCAGAAGGACAGGGGGCTACGAGCAGTACTTC
TRBV29-1	-	TRBJ1-1	TRBD1	CSVPRGQGWYTEAFF	TGCAGCGTCCCCCGGGGACAGGGCTGGTACACTGAAGCTTTCTTT
TRBV19	-	TRBJ1-4	TRBD1	CASSIGTAFNEKLFF	TGTGCCAGTAGTATCGGGACAGCTTTTAATGAAAAACTGTTTTTT
TRBV4-1	-	TRBJ1-1	TRBD1	CASSLDRGRTEAFF	TGCGCCAGCAGCCTCGACAGGGGTCGCACTGAAGCTTTCTTT
TRBV4-1	-	TRBJ1-6	TRBD1	CASRRQGSAYNSPLHF	TGCGCCAGCAGGCGACAGGGGAGTGCCTATAATTCACCCCTCCACTTT
TRBV28	-	TRBJ2-2	TRBD1	CASSGQGARGNTGELFF	TGTGCCAGCAGCGGACAGGGGGCGCGAGGAAACACCGGGGAGCTGTTTTTT
TRBV9	-	TRBJ2-1	TRBD2	CASSVGGLAGVRTYNEQFF	TGTGCCAGCAGCGTAGGAGGACTAGCGGGAGTTAGGACCTACAATGAGCAGTTCTTC
TRBV18	few	TRBJ2-7	TRBD1	CASSQTGTGTEQYF	TGTGCCAGCTCCCAGACCGGGACAGGGACCGAGCAGTACTTC
TRBV7-6	-	TRBJ2-7	-	CASSSPKDSASYEQYF	TGTGCCAGCAGCTCCCCTAAGGACTCTGCATCCTACGAGCAGTACTTC
TRBV5-5	-	TRBJ1-5	-	CASSWGENQPQHF	TGTGCCAGCAGCTGGGGAGAAAATCAGCCCCAGCATTTT
TRBV9	-	TRBJ1-4	-	CASSVSEGRYGKLFF	TGTGCCAGCAGCGTGTCAGAGGGTCGGTATGGAAAACTGTTTTTT
TRBV29-1	-	TRBJ2-7	TRBD2	CSVETSGIYYEQYF	TGCAGCGTTGAAACTAGCGGGATATACTACGAGCAGTACTTC
TRBV7-8	-	TRBJ2-3	-	CASSTKLVPTDTQYF	TGTGCCAGCAGCACGAAACTAGTCCCCACAGATACGCAGTATTTT
TRBV5-6	-	TRBJ2-1	TRBD1	CASSLVRDRGIDEQFF	TGTGCCAGCAGCTTGGTACGGGACAGGGGGATCGATGAGCAGTTCTTC
TRBV6-1	-	TRBJ2-3	TRBD2	CASSDSGLADSDTQYF	TGTGCCAGCAGTGATTCGGGACTAGCGGACTCAGATACGCAGTATTTT
TRBV7-9	-	TRBJ2-7	TRBD2	CASSLAGAPYEQYF	TGTGCCAGCAGCCTAGCGGGAGCTCCCTACGAGCAGTACTTC
TRBV9	once	TRBJ1-1	-	CASSTGGSTEAFF	TGTGCCAGCAGCACGGGGGGAAGCACTGAAGCTTTCTTT